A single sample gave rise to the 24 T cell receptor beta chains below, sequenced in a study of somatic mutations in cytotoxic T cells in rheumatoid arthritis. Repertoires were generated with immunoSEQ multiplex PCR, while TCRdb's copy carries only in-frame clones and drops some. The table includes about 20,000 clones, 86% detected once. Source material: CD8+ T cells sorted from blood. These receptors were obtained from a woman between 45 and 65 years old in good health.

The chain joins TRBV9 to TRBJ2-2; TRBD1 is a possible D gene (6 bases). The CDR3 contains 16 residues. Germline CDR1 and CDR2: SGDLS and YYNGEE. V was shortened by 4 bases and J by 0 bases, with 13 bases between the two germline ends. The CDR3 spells CASSPDSFANTGELFF. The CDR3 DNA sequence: TGTGCCAGCAGCCCGGACAGCTTCGCGAACACCGGGGAGCTGTTTTTT.

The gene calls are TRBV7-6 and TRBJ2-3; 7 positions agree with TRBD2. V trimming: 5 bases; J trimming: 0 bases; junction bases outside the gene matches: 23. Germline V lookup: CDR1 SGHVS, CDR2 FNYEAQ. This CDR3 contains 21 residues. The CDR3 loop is CASSGAASGGNGHTSTDTQYF. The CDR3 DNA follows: TGTGCCAGCAGCGGCGCGGCTAGCGGTGGAAACGGACATACTAGCACAGATACGCAGTATTTT.

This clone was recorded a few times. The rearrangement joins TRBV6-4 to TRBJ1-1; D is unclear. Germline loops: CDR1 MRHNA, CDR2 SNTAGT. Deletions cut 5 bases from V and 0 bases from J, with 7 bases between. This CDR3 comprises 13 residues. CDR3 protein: CASSQWVNTEAFF. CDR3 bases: TGTGCCAGCAGTCAGTGGGTGAACACTGAAGCTTTCTTT.

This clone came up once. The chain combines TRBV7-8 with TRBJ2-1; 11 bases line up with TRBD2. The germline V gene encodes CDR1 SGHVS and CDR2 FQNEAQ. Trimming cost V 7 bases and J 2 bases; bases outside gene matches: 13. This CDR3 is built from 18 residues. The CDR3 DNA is TGTGCCAGCAACCCGGGACTAGCGGAAGGTGTTACCTACAATGAGCAGTTCTTC. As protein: CASNPGLAEGVTYNEQFF.

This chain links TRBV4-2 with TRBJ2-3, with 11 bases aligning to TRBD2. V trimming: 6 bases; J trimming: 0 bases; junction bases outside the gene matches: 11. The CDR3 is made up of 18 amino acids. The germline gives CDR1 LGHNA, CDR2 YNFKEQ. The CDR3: CASSPTSGGTPSTDTQYF. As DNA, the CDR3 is TGTGCCAGCAGTCCCACTAGCGGGGGCACCCCTAGCACAGATACGCAGTATTTT.

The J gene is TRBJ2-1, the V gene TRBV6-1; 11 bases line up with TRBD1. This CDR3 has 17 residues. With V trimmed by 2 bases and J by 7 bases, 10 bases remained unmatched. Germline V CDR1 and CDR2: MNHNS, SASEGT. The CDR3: CASSEMGRGQGANEQFF. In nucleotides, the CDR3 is TGTGCCAGCAGTGAAATGGGAAGAGGACAGGGGGCGAATGAGCAGTTCTTC.

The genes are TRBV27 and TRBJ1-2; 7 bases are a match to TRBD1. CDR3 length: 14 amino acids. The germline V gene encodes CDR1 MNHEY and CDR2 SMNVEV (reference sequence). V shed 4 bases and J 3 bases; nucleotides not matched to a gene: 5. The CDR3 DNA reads TGTGCCAGCAGTTCCCAGGGGGGTCACTATGGCTACACCTTC. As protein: CASSSQGGHYGYTF.

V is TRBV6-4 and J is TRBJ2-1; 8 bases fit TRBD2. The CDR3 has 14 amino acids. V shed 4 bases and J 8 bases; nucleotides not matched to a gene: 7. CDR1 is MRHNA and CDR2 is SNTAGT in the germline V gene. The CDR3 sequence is CASSASGGGDEQFF. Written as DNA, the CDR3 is TGTGCCAGCAGTGCCTCCGGGGGGGGCGATGAGCAGTTCTTC.

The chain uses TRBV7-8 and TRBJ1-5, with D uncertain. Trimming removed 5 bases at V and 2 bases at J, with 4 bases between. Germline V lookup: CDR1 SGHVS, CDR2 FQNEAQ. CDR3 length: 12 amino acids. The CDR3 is CASSAGNQPQHF. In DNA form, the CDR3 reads TGTGCCAGCAGCGCCGGCAATCAGCCCCAGCATTTT.

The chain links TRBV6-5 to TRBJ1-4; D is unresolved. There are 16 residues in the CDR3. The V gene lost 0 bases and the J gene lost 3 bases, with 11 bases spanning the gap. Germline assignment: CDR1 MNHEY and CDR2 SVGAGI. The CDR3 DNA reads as TGTGCCAGCAGTTACTCCACGGCGGCTGCTAATGAAAAACTGTTTTTT. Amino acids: CASSYSTAAANEKLFF.

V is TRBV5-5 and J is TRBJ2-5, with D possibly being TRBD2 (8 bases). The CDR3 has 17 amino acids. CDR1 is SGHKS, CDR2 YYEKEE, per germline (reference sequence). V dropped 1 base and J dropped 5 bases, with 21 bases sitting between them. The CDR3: CASSLSGGQGVGETQYF. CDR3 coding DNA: TGTGCCAGCAGCTTGTCGGGGGGGCAGGGGGTAGGGGAGACCCAGTACTTC.

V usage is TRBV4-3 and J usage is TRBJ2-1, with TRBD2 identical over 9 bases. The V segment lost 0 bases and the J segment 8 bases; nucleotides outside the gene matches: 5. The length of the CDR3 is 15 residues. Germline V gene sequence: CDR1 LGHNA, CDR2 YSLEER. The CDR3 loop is CASSQEAWTSDEQFF. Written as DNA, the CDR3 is TGCGCCAGCAGCCAAGAGGCATGGACTAGCGATGAGCAGTTCTTC.

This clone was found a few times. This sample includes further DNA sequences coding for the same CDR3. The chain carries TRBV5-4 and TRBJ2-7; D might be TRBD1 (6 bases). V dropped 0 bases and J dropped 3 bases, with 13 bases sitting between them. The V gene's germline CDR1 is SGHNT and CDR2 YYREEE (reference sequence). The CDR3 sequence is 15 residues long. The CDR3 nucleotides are TGTGCCAGCAGCTTGGGGGGGCCAGGGAGCTACGAGCAGTACTTC. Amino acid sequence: CASSLGGPGSYEQYF.

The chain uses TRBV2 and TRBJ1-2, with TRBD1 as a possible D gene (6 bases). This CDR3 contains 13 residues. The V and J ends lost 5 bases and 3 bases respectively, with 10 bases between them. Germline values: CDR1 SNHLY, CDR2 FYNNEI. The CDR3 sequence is CASSPRTDYGYTF. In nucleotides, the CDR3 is TGTGCCAGCAGTCCTCGGACAGACTATGGCTACACCTTC.

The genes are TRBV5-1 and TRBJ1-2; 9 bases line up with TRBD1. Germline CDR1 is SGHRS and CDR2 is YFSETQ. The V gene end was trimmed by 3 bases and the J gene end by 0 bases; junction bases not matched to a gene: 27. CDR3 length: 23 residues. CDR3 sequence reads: CASSSNSVPGQGPSFLPNYGYTF. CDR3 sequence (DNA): TGCGCCAGCAGCTCTAATTCGGTCCCGGGACAGGGACCCTCATTTCTCCCTAACTATGGCTACACCTTC.

The CDR3 region is CASSGTSGGDEQFF. The CDR3 DNA follows: TGTGCCAGCAGCGGGACTAGCGGGGGGGACGAGCAGTTCTTC. The chain links TRBV7-9 to TRBJ2-1; 16 bases map to TRBD2. CDR3 length: 14 residues. Germline assignment: CDR1 SEHNR and CDR2 FQNEAQ (reference sequence). The V segment lost 5 bases and the J segment 10 bases; nucleotides outside the gene matches: 2.

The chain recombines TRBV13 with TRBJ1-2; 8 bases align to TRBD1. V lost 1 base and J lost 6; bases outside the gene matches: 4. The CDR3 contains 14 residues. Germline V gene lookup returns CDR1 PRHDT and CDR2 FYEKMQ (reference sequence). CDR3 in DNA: TGTGCCAGCAGCTTAGACAGGGGGGAGGATGGCTACACCTTC. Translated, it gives CASSLDRGEDGYTF.

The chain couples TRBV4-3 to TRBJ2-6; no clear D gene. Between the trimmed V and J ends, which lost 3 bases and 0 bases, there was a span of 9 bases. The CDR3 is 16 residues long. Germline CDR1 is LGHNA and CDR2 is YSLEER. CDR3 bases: TGCGCCAGCAGCCAGGGAATGGGCTCTGGGGCCAACGTCCTGACTTTC. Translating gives CASSQGMGSGANVLTF.

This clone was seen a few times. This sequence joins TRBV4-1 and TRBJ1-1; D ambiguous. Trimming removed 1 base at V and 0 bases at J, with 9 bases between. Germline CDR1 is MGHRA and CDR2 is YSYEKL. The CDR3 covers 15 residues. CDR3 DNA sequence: TGCGCCAGCAGCCAAGCGATGGCCATGAACACTGAAGCTTTCTTT. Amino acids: CASSQAMAMNTEAFF.

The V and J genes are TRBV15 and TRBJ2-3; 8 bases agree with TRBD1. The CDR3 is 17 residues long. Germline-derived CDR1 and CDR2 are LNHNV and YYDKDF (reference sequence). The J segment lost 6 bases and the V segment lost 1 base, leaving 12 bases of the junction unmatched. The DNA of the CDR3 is TGTGCCACCAGCAGAGGTTCCTGGACAGGGAGTTGGGATACGCAGTATTTT. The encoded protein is CATSRGSWTGSWDTQYF.

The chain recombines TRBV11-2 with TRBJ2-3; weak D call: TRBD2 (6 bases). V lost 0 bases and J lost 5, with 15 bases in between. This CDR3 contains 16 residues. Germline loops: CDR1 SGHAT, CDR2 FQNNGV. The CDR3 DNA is TGTGCCAGCAGCTTAGATCGGACTTACGGGGGAGATACGCAGTATTTT. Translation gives CASSLDRTYGGDTQYF.

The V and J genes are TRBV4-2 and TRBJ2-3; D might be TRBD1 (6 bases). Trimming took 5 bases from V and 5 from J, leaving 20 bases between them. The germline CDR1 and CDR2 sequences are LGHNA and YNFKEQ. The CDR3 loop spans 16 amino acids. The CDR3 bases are TGTGCCAGCAGCTCCGGGGCAACAGGGTCTTTAGATACGCAGTATTTT. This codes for CASSSGATGSLDTQYF.

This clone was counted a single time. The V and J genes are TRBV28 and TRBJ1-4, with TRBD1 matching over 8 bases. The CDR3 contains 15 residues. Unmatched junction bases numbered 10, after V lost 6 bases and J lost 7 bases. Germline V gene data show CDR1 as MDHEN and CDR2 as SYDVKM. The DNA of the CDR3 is TGTGCCAGCAGGCCGAACCGGGACAGGCGTGAAAAACTGTTTTTT. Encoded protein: CASRPNRDRREKLFF.

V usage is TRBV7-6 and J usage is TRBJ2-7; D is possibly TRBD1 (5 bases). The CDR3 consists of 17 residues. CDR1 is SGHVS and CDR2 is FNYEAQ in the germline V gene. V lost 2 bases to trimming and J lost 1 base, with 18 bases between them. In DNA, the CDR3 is TGTGCCAGCAGCTTACATGGGGCAGGCTTATTATCCTACGAGCAGTACTTC. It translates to CASSLHGAGLLSYEQYF.